The clone carrying this T cell receptor beta chain has more than one count but fewer than ten. The CDR3 contains 16 residues. Trimming took 5 bases from V and 5 from J; bases not matched to a gene: 9. Germline values: CDR1 SEHNR, CDR2 FQNEAQ (reference sequence). These data belong to a study of T-cell memory formation after mild COVID-19. TCRdb independently ran MiXCR on the 5' RACE reads; one entry per CDR3 protein. The sample carries roughly 100,000 distinct CDR3 sequences, 9.5% to 15% recorded once. The sequenced material came from PBMCs or a T cell subset sorted from them (not recorded which). This clonotype was sampled from an adult woman who had mild COVID-19 (a few samples of this study predate the infection). Cell type and time point are not known. The rearrangement uses TRBV7-9 and TRBJ2-1, with TRBD2 matching 10 bases. The CDR3: CASSHSGLAENNEQFF. The CDR3 nucleotides are TGTGCCAGCAGCCACTCCGGACTAGCGGAAAACAATGAGCAGTTCTTC.